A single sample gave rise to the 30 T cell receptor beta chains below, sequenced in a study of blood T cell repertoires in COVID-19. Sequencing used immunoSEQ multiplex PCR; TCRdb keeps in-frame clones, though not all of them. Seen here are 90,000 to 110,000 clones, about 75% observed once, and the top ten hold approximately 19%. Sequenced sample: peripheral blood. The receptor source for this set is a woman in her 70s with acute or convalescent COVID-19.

CDR3 sequence reads: CASSPPPGRGGEKLFF. Written as DNA, the CDR3 is TGCGCCAGCAGCCCCCCACCGGGGCGGGGTGGCGAAAAACTGTTTTTT. This chain connects TRBV10-2 to TRBJ1-4; tentatively, D is TRBD1 (5 bases). The CDR3 is 16 amino acids. The germline V gene has CDR1 WSHSY and CDR2 SAAADI. Trimming removed 6 bases at V and 8 bases at J, with 22 bases between.

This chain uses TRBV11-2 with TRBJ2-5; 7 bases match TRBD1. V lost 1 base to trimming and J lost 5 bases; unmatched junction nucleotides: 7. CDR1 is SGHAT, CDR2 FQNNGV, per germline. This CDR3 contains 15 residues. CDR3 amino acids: CASSLGEGGWETQYF. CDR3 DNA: TGTGCCAGCAGCTTAGGTGAAGGGGGCTGGGAGACCCAGTACTTC.

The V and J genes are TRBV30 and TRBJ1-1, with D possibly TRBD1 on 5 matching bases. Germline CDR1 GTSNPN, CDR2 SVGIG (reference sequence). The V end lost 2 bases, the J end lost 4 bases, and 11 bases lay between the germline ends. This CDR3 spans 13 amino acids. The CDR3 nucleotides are TGTGCCTGGAGTACGCAGGGCTTCACTGAAGCTTTCTTT. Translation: CAWSTQGFTEAFF.

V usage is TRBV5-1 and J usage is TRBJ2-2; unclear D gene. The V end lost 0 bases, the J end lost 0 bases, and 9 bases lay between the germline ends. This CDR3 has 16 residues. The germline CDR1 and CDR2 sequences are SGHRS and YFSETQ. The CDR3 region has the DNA TGCGCCAGCAGCTTGGAATCCACAACGAACACCGGGGAGCTGTTTTTT. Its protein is CASSLESTTNTGELFF.

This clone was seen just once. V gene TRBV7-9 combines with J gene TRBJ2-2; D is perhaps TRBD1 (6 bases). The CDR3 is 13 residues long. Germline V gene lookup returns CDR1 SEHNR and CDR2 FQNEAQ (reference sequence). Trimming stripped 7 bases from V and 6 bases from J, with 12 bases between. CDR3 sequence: CASILTGSGELFF. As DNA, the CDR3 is TGTGCCAGCATTCTAACAGGGTCCGGGGAGCTGTTTTTT.

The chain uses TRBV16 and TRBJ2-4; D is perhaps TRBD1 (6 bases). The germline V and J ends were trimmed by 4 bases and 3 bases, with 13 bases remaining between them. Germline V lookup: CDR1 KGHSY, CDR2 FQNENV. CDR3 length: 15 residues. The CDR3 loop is CASSLHRAGKNIQYF. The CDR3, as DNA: TGTGCCAGCAGCCTTCACAGGGCGGGCAAAAACATTCAGTACTTC.

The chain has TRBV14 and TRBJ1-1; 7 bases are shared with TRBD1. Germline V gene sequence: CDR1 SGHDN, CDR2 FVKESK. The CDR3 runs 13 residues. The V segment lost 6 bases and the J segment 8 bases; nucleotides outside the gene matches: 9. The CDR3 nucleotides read TGTGCCAGCAGTCTAAGACAGGGTCGGGAAGCTTTCTTT. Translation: CASSLRQGREAFF.

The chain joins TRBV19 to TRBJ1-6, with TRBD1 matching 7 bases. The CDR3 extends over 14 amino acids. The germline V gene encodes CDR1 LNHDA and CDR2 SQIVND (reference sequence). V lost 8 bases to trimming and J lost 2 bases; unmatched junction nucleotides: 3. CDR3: CASQGDAYNSPLHF. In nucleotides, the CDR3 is TGTGCCAGTCAGGGGGACGCCTATAATTCACCCCTCCACTTT.

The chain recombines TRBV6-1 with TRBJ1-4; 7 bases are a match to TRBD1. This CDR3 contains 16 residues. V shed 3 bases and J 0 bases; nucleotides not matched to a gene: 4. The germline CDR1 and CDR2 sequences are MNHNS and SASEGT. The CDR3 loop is CASSEGTAATNEKLFF. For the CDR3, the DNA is TGTGCCAGCAGTGAGGGGACAGCTGCAACTAATGAAAAACTGTTTTTT.

The CDR3 sequence: CASSILANYGYTF. CDR3 DNA sequence: TGTGCCAGTAGTATACTAGCTAACTATGGCTACACCTTC. The chain uses TRBV19 and TRBJ1-2; D uncertain. Germline V lookup: CDR1 LNHDA, CDR2 SQIVND (reference sequence). The CDR3 loop spans 13 amino acids. Trimming took off 2 bases at V and 0 bases at J, with 4 bases between the two ends.

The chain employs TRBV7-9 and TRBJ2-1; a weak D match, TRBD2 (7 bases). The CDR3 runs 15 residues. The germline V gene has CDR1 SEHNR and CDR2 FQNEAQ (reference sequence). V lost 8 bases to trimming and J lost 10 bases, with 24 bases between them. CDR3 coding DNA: TGTGCCAGCGATCCTCACGGGGGGCTCCGGGGCGAGCAGTTCTTC. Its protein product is CASDPHGGLRGEQFF.

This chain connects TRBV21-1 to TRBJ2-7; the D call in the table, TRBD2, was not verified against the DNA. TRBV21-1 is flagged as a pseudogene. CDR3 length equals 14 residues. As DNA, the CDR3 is TGTGCCAGCATTCGGGCGGGGGGCATAGACGAGCAGTACTTC. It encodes CASIRAGGIDEQYF.

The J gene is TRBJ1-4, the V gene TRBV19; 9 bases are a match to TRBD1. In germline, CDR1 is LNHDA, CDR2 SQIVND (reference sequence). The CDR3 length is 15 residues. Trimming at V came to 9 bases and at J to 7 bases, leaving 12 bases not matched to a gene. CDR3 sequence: CASDRGQGPREKLFF. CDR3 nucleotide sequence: TGTGCCAGCGACAGGGGACAGGGTCCTCGTGAAAAACTGTTTTTT.

The CDR3 region has the DNA TGTGCCAGCAGCTTAAGGGGGGGACTAGCGGGAGCCACCGGGGAGCTGTTTTTT. As protein: CASSLRGGLAGATGELFF. The chain links TRBV7-8 to TRBJ2-2; 14 positions match TRBD2. The CDR3 spans 18 residues. CDR1 SGHVS and CDR2 FQNEAQ come from the germline V gene. The junction had 6 bases not matched to a gene; V was cut back by 2 bases and J by 4 bases. The full variable domain, completed using reference TRBV7-8 and TRBJ2-2, is GAGVSQSPRYKVAKRGQDVALRCDPISGHVSLFWYQQALGQGPEFLTYFQNEAQLDKSGLPSDRFFAERPEGSVSTLKIQRTQQEDSAVYLCASSLRGGLAGATGELFFGEGSRLTVL.

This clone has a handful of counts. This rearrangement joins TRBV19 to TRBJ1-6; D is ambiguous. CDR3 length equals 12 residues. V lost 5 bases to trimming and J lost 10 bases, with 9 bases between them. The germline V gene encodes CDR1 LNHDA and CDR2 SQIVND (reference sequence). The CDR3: CASSSAGSPLHF. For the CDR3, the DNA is TGTGCCAGTAGTTCCGCGGGCTCACCCCTCCACTTT.

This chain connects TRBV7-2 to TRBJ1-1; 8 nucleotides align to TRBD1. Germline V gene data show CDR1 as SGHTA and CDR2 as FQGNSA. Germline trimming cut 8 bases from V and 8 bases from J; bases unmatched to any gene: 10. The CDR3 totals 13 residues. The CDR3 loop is CASAPGRTGEAFF. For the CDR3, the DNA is TGTGCCAGCGCCCCCGGGCGGACAGGGGAAGCTTTCTTT.

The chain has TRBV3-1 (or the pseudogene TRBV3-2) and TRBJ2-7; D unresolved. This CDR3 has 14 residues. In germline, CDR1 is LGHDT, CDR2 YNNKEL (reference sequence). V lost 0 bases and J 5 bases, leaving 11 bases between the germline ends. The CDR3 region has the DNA TGTGCCAGCAGCCAAGATGCTAGTTCCCACGAGCAGTACTTC. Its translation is CASSQDASSHEQYF.

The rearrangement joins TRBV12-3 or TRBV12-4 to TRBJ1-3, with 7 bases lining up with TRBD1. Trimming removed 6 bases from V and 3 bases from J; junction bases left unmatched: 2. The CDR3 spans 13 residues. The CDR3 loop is CASRGQIGNTIYF. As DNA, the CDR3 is TGTGCCAGCAGGGGACAGATTGGAAACACCATATATTTT.

The CDR3 spells CARQLQETQYF. The CDR3, as DNA: TGTGCCAGACAGTTGCAAGAGACCCAGTACTTC. The rearrangement joins TRBV19 to TRBJ2-5, with unresolved D. In germline, CDR1 is LNHDA, CDR2 SQIVND (reference sequence). V was cut by 9 bases and J by 2 bases, with 7 bases left in between. This CDR3 spans 11 amino acids.

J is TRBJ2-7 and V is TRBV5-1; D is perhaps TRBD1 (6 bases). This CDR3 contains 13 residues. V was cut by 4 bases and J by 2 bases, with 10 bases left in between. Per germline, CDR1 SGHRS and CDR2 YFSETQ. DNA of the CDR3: TGCGCCAGCAGCGCCCGGGACACCTACGAGCAGTACTTC. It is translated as CASSARDTYEQYF.

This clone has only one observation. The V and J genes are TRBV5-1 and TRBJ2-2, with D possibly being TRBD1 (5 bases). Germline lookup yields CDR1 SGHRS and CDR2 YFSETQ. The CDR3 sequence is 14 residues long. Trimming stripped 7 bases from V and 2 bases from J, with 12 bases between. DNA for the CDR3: TGCGCCAGCCTGGGGCAGACAAACACCGGGGAGCTGTTTTTT. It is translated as CASLGQTNTGELFF.

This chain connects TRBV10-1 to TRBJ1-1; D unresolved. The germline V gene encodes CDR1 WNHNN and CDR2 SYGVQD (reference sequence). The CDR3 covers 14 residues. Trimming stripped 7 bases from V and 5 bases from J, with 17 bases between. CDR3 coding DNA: TGCGCCAGCACCAGAACGCTCGGGGATACTGAAGCTTTCTTT. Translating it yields CASTRTLGDTEAFF.

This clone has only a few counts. The chain's CDR3 is CASSRDRGLGYTF. The CDR3, as DNA: TGTGCCAGCAGCAGGGACAGGGGGCTTGGCTACACCTTC. The rearrangement links TRBV5-6 to TRBJ1-2; TRBD1 agrees at 12 bases. J lost 7 bases, V lost 4 bases, and 2 bases had no gene match. This CDR3 is built from 13 residues. Germline V gene sequence: CDR1 SGHDT, CDR2 YYEEEE.

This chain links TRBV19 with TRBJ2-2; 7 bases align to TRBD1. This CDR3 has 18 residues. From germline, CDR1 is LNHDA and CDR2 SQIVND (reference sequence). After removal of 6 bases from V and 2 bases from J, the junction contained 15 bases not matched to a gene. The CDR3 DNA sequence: TGTGCCAGTAGACCGGGCGGAAGGACAGGAAGAAACACCGGGGAGCTGTTTTTT. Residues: CASRPGGRTGRNTGELFF.

The CDR3 here is CASKGATNEKLFF. CDR3 DNA sequence: TGTGCCAGTAAGGGGGCAACTAATGAAAAACTGTTTTTT. The genes are TRBV11-2 and TRBJ1-4, with D tentatively TRBD1 (6 bases). CDR1 is SGHAT and CDR2 is FQNNGV in the germline V gene. The length of the CDR3 is 13 residues. V lost 9 bases and J 0 bases, leaving 8 bases between the germline ends.

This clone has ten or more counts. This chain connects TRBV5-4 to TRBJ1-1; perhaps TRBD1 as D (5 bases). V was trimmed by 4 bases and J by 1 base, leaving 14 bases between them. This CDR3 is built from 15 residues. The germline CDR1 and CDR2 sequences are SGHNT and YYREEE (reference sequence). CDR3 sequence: CASSRRGLANTEAFF. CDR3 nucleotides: TGTGCCAGCAGCCGGCGGGGACTTGCGAACACTGAAGCTTTCTTT. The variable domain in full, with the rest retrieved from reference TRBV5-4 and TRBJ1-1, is ETGVTQSPTHLIKTRGQQVTLRCSSQSGHNTVSWYQQALGQGPQFIFQYYREEENGRGNFPPRFSGLQFPNYSSELNVNALELDDSALYLCASSRRGLANTEAFFGQGTRLTVV.

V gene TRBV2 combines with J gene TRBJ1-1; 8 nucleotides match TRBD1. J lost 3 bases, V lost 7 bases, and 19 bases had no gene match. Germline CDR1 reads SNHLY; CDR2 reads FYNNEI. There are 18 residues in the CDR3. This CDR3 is CASTQLWTGRFLDTEAFF. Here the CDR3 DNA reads TGTGCCAGCACTCAACTATGGACAGGGCGATTTTTGGACACTGAAGCTTTCTTT.

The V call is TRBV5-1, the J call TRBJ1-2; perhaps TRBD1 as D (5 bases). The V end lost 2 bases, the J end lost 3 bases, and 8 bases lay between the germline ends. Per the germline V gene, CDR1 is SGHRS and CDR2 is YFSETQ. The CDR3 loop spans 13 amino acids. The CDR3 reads CASSLQDHYGYTF. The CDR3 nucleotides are TGCGCCAGCAGCTTACAGGATCACTATGGCTACACCTTC.

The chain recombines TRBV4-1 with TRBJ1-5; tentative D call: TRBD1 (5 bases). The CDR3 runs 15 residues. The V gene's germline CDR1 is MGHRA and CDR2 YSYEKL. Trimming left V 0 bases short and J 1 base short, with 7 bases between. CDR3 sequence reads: CASSQDRASNQPQHF. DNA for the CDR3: TGCGCCAGCAGCCAAGACAGGGCAAGCAATCAGCCCCAGCATTTT.

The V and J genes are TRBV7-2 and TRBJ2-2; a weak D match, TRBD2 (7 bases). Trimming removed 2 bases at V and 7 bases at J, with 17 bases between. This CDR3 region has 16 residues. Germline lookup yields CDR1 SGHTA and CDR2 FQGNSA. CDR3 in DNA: TGTGCCAGCAGCTTAACGGGGGGCCGCGGGGACGGGGAGCTGTTTTTT. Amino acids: CASSLTGGRGDGELFF.